The 13 T cell receptor beta chains listed next were all sequenced from one sample in a study of response to subunit inactivated influenza vaccine. A single record per CDR3 protein comes from TCRdb applying MiXCR to the RT-PCR reads. The data show roughly 500,000 distinct CDR3 sequences, with around 25% seen just once and around 2% held by the top ten. This material consisted of CD4+ T cells sorted from PBMCs, taken about 5 days after vaccination. These receptors originate from a man aged 50-60 years who received an inactivated influenza vaccine.

The chain couples TRBV25-1 to TRBJ1-6; tentative D call: TRBD1 (5 bases). Trimming removed 3 bases at V and 10 bases at J, with 7 bases between. This CDR3 spans 12 amino acids. Germline assignment: CDR1 MGHDK and CDR2 SYGVNS. The CDR3 DNA reads as TGTGCCAGCAGTGACGGGGGATCACCCCTCCACTTT. It encodes CASSDGGSPLHF.

In this sample, this clonotype turned up many times. This chain connects TRBV6-1 to TRBJ2-7; D is possibly TRBD2 (7 bases). Trimming left V 5 bases short and J 1 base short, with 15 bases between. The germline V gene has CDR1 MNHNS and CDR2 SASEGT. The CDR3 is 15 amino acids. CDR3 sequence (DNA): TGTGCCAGCAGTCCTCCAGGGAGGGGGTCCTACGAGCAGTACTTC. Protein sequence: CASSPPGRGSYEQYF.

The chain joins TRBV4-2 to TRBJ2-7; TRBD1 matches 10 bases. Trimming took 5 bases from V and 6 from J; bases not matched to a gene: 7. CDR1 and CDR2 (germline): LGHNA, YNFKEQ. This CDR3 has 14 amino acids. CDR3 bases: TGTGCCAGCAGCGCCCGGGACAGGGGACGCGAGCAGTACTTC. Residues: CASSARDRGREQYF.

This clonotype was seen only a few times. The chain has TRBV12-3 or TRBV12-4 and TRBJ1-2; a possible D gene is TRBD1 (6 bases). The CDR3 has 15 amino acids. V lost 5 bases to trimming and J lost 7 bases, with 20 bases between them. The CDR3 sequence is CASSQTGTTRGGYTF. CDR3 DNA sequence: TGTGCCAGCAGTCAGACCGGGACAACCCGGGGTGGCTACACCTTC.

The chain carries TRBV6-1 and TRBJ1-4; possibly TRBD1 for D (6 bases). The CDR3 is 14 amino acids. Germline CDR1 is MNHNS and CDR2 is SASEGT. Trimming took 6 bases from V and 5 from J, leaving 13 bases between them. DNA for the CDR3: TGTGCCAGCAGCCCTACAGGGTCAAATGAAAAACTGTTTTTT. Translation: CASSPTGSNEKLFF.

This sequence joins TRBV6-6 and TRBJ2-3; possible D gene TRBD1, 6 bases. The CDR3 consists of 13 residues. V lost 10 bases to trimming and J lost 1 base, with 12 bases between them. Germline V gene data show CDR1 as MNHNY and CDR2 as SVGAGI (reference sequence). The CDR3 DNA reads TGTGCCACCGGACAGTCCCGCACAGATACGCAGTATTTT. Translating gives CATGQSRTDTQYF.

A word on this clonotype: A read error is likely, as this CDR3 ends without the conserved phenylalanine or tryptophan. The J gene is TRBJ2-7, the V gene TRBV7-6; TRBD1 is a possible D gene (5 bases). Germline V gene lookup returns CDR1 SGHVS and CDR2 FNYEAQ. V lost 2 bases and J lost 4, with 15 bases in between. This CDR3 region has 15 residues. CDR3 nucleotide sequence: TGTGCCAGCAGCTTAAGACGAGACAGTAATTACGAGCAGTACTTA. Protein sequence: CASSLRRDSNYEQYL.

This rearrangement joins TRBV4-2 to TRBJ2-7; D is perhaps TRBD1 (5 bases). CDR1 and CDR2 from the germline V gene are LGHNA and YNFKEQ. V was pared by 1 base and J by 6 bases, with 13 bases between. The CDR3 spans 14 residues. The CDR3 DNA follows: TGTGCCAGCAGCCAAGTTGAACCAGGGTCCGAGCAGTACTTC. Protein product: CASSQVEPGSEQYF.

This chain joins TRBV9 and TRBJ2-2; TRBD1 aligns across 7 bases. Germline V CDR1 and CDR2: SGDLS, YYNGEE. Germline trimming cut 5 bases from V and 7 bases from J; bases unmatched to any gene: 5. The CDR3 runs 13 residues. The CDR3 DNA is TGTGCCAGCAGTCGACAGGGTTTCGGGGAGCTGTTTTTT. Its protein product is CASSRQGFGELFF.

This clonotype came up once. The genes are TRBV12-3 or TRBV12-4 and TRBJ1-3; D is uncertain. Deletions cut 1 base from V and 5 bases from J, with 6 bases between. The CDR3 has 13 amino acids. The CDR3 loop reads CASSLDPRNTIYF. The CDR3 DNA sequence: TGTGCCAGCAGTTTAGACCCAAGAAACACCATATATTTT.

This clonotype was seen many times. The chain combines TRBV7-9 with TRBJ2-1, with no clear D. The V end lost 3 bases, the J end lost 3 bases, and 6 bases lay between the germline ends. Germline lookup yields CDR1 SEHNR and CDR2 FQNEAQ (reference sequence). This CDR3 region has 13 residues. CDR3 sequence: CASSFDGYNEQFF. The CDR3 nucleotides are TGTGCCAGCAGCTTTGACGGCTACAATGAGCAGTTCTTC.

The chain combines TRBV9 with TRBJ2-2; tentatively, D is TRBD2 (6 bases). The CDR3 is made up of 16 amino acids. Germline CDR1 is SGDLS and CDR2 is YYNGEE. V lost 0 bases and J 1 base, leaving 10 bases between the germline ends. Here the CDR3 reads CASSVEQRVNTGELFF. The DNA for the CDR3 is TGTGCCAGCAGCGTAGAACAGCGGGTGAACACCGGGGAGCTGTTTTTT.

The chain has TRBV4-2 and TRBJ1-2; 7 positions agree with TRBD1. Germline V lookup: CDR1 LGHNA, CDR2 YNFKEQ. Trimming at V came to 0 bases and at J to 7 bases, leaving 8 bases not matched to a gene. The CDR3 is 15 residues long. CDR3 in amino acids: CASSQDGDSGLGYTF. Written as DNA, the CDR3 is TGTGCCAGCAGCCAAGACGGGGACAGTGGTCTTGGCTACACCTTC.